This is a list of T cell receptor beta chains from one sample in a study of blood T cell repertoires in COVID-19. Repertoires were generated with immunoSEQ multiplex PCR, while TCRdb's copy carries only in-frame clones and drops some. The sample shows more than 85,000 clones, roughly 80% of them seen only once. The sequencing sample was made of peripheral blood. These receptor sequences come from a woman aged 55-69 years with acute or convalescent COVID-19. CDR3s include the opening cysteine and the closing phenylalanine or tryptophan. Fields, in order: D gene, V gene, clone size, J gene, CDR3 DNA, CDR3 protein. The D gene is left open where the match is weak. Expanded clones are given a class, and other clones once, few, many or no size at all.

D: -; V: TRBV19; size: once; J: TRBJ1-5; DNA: TGTGCCAGTAGTAAGATCCCCGCAGGCAATCAGCCCCAGCATTTT; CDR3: CASSKIPAGNQPQHF
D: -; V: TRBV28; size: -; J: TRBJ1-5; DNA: TGTGCCAGCAGCAACCCTATAGAGGTTTTTCAGCCCCAGCATTTT; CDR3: CASSNPIEVFQPQHF
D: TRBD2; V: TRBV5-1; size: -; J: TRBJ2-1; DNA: TGCGCCAGCAGCGTGGGGACTAGCGGGACCTCCTACAATGAGCAGTTCTTC; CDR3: CASSVGTSGTSYNEQFF
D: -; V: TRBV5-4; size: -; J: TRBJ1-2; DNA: TGTGCCAGCAGCTTCGGAGGCGTCTATGGCTACACCTTC; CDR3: CASSFGGVYGYTF
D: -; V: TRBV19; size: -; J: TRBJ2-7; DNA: TGTGCCAGTCGACCTAGGCGGGACGCGAGCTCCTACGAGCAGTACTTC; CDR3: CASRPRRDASSYEQYF
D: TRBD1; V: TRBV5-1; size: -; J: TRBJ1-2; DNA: TGCGCCAGCAGCCCGGGACAGCAGATTAACTATGGCTACACCTTC; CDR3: CASSPGQQINYGYTF
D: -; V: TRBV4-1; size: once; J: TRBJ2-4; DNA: TGCGCCAGCAGCCAGGCGACAGAAAACATTCAGTACTTC; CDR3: CASSQATENIQYF
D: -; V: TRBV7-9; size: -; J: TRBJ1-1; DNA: TGTGCCAGCAGCTTGCAGTCCATGAACACTGAAGCTTTCTTT; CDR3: CASSLQSMNTEAFF
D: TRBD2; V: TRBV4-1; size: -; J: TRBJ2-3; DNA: TGCGCCAGCAGCCAAGGTCCGAGCGGGAGGGGCACAGATACGCAGTATTTT; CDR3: CASSQGPSGRGTDTQYF
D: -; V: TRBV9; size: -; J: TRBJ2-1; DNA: TGTGCCAGCAGCGTAGTTTCGGCTAGAGGCCTCAATGAGCAGTTCTTC; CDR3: CASSVVSARGLNEQFF
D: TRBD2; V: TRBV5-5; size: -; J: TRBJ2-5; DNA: TGTGCCAGCAGCCGGGGGCTAGCGGGAGGAGCAGAGACCCAGTACTTC; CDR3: CASSRGLAGGAETQYF
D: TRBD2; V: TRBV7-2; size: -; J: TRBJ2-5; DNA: TGTGCCAGCAGCTTACTAGCGGGGGAGACCCAGTACTTC; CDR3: CASSLLAGETQYF
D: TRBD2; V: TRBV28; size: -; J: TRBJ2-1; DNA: TGTGCCAGCATTTTTAGCCCCGGGACTAGCGGATACAATGAGCAGTTCTTC; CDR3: CASIFSPGTSGYNEQFF
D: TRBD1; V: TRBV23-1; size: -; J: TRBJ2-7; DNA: TGCGCCAGCAGTCGGACAGGGGTCCACGAGCAGTACTTC; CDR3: CASSRTGVHEQYF
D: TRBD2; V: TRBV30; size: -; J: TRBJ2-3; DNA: TGTGCCTGGAGTGTACGGGGGGGCACAGATACGCAGTATTTT; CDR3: CAWSVRGGTDTQYF
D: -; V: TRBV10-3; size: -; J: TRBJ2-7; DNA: TGTGCCATCAGTGGGGCCGGACAGAACTCTTACGAGCAGTACTTC; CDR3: CAISGAGQNSYEQYF
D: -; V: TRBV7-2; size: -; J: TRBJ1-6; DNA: TGTGCCAGCAGGAAGGAGGGAAGGTCCTATAATTCACCCCTCCACTTT; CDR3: CASRKEGRSYNSPLHF
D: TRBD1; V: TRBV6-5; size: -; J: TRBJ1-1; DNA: TGTGCCAGCACAAGGGGACAGGGGGACACTGAAGCTTTCTTT; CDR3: CASTRGQGDTEAFF
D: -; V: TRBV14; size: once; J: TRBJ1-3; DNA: TGTGCCAGCAGCTCGACAGCTTTCTCCTCTGGAAACACCATATATTTT; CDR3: CASSSTAFSSGNTIYF
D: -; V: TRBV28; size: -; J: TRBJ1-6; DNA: TGTGCCTTACAAGGGGTAGCCTATAATTCACCCCTCCACTTT; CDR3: CALQGVAYNSPLHF
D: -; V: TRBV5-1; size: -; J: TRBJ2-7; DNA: TGCGCCAGCAGCGGCGGGACAGACGAGCAGTACTTC; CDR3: CASSGGTDEQYF
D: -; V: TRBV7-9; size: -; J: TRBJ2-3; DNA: TGTGCCAGCAGCCAGACTGCTAGCACAGATACGCAGTATTTT; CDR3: CASSQTASTDTQYF
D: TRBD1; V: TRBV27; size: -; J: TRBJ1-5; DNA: TGTGCCAGCGGCCCAGGGGGATATAGCAATCAGCCCCAGCATTTT; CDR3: CASGPGGYSNQPQHF
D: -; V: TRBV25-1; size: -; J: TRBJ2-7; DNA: TGTGCCAGCAGAAGCGGCTTCTACGAGCAGTACTTC; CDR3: CASRSGFYEQYF
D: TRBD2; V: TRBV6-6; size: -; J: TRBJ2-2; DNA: TGTGCCAGCATCCCGGGGGGGACGAACACCGGGGAGCTGTTTTTT; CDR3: CASIPGGTNTGELFF
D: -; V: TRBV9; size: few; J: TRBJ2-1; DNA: TGTGCCAGCAGCGTAGGGTACAGCTCCTCCTACAATGAGCAGTTCTTC; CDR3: CASSVGYSSSYNEQFF
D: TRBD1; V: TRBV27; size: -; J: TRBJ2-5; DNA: TGTGCCAGCAGCGAGACAGGGATGAGAGAGACCCAGTACTTC; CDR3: CASSETGMRETQYF
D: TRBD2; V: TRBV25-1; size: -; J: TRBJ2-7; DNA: TGTGCCAGCACGCCTCCTCCGGGACTAGCGGGAGCCTACGAGCAGTACTTC; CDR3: CASTPPPGLAGAYEQYF
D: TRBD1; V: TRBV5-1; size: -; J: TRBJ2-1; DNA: TGCGCCAGCAGCTTGGACACGGGACAGGAGCAGTTCTTC; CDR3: CASSLDTGQEQFF
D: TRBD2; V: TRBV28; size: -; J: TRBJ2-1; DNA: TGTGCCAGCAGTCTAGACTCAAGCGGGAGCTCCTACAATGAGCAGTTCTTC; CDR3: CASSLDSSGSSYNEQFF
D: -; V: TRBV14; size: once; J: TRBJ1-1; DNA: TGTGCCAGCAGCCAAATACAGGGTGTCACTGAAGCTTTCTTT; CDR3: CASSQIQGVTEAFF
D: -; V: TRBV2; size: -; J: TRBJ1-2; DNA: TGTGCCAGCAGTTCCCTCCTAGGGGGGGAGTTTGGCGGCTACACCTTC; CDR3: CASSSLLGGEFGGYTF
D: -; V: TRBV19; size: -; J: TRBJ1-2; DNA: TGTGCCAGTCCAAGGGGAATTTCTAACTATGGCTACACCTTC; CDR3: CASPRGISNYGYTF
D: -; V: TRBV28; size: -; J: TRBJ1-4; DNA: TGTGCCAGCAGTTTATACCTAGAGGAAAGGCTGTTTTTT; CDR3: CASSLYLEERLFF
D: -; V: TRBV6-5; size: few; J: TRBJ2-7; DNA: TGTGCCAGCAGCGCACAGAAAGTAGGTTCCTACGAGCAGTACTTC; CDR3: CASSAQKVGSYEQYF
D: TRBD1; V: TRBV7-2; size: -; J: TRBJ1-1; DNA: TGTGCCAGCAGCTTAGTGGGACAGGGCTTAGAAGCTTTCTTT; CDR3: CASSLVGQGLEAFF
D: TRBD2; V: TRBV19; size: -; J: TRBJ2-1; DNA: TGTGCCAGTAGTACTGGGACTAGCGCGTACAATGAGCAGTTCTTC; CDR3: CASSTGTSAYNEQFF
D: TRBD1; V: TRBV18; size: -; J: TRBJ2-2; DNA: TGTGCCAGCTCACCACCTCTTGGGACAGAGTCTCGAACGGAGCTGTTTTTT; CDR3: CASSPPLGTESRTELFF
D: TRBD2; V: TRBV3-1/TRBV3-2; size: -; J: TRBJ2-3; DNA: TGTGCCAGCAGCCCTAGCGGGGCCGTAACAGATACGCAGTATTTT; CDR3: CASSPSGAVTDTQYF
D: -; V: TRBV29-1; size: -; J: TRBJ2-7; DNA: TGCAGCGTCGCTGACAGGCGGTACGAGCAGTACTTC; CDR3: CSVADRRYEQYF
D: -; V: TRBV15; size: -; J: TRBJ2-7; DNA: TGTGCCACCAGCGGACACCTCGGGGGCTACGAGCAGTACTTC; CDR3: CATSGHLGGYEQYF
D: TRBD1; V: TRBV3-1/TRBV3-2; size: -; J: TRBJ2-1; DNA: TGTGCCAGCAGCCGTCCTCTCGGGACAGGGCACAATGAGCAGTTCTTC; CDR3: CASSRPLGTGHNEQFF